A selection of T cell receptor beta chains follows, all from one sample in a study of OX40 agonist ivuxolimab in advanced cancers. The repertoire was sequenced with immunoSEQ multiplex PCR; TCRdb's copy has only in-frame clones and lacks some. The sample holds about 15,000 clones, around 80% seen once. Specimen: CD4+ or CD8+ T cells sorted from blood, collected in a trial of the OX40 agonist ivuxolimab. Source of these receptors: an adult with an advanced solid tumor such as melanoma, head and neck, liver or kidney cancer. CDR3s include the opening cysteine and the closing phenylalanine or tryptophan. A D gene is named only where the DNA matches it firmly. A row's size may be missing; if present it is once, few, many or a size class.

cdr3_aa: CASSGNGYTF
v_call: TRBV11-2
j_call: TRBJ1-2
clone_size: -
d_call: -

cdr3_aa: CAASYEQYF
v_call: TRBV6-1
j_call: TRBJ2-7
clone_size: -
d_call: -

cdr3_aa: CASSLGGANVLTF
v_call: TRBV11-2
j_call: TRBJ2-6
clone_size: -
d_call: -

cdr3_aa: CASFRSKAGELFF
v_call: TRBV2
j_call: TRBJ2-2
clone_size: few
d_call: -

cdr3_aa: CASSTPVFDIQYF
v_call: TRBV21-1
j_call: TRBJ2-4
clone_size: many
d_call: -

cdr3_aa: CASSDGLANYNEQFF
v_call: TRBV28
j_call: TRBJ2-1
clone_size: -
d_call: TRBD2

cdr3_aa: CASSPWDTYNSPLHF
v_call: TRBV7-9
j_call: TRBJ1-6
clone_size: -
d_call: -

cdr3_aa: CASSSTSGRESSYNEQFF
v_call: TRBV7-9
j_call: TRBJ2-1
clone_size: -
d_call: TRBD2

cdr3_aa: CASSQDVGSDIQYF
v_call: TRBV4-3
j_call: TRBJ2-4
clone_size: -
d_call: -

cdr3_aa: CSVRPDSPKFNTQYF
v_call: TRBV29-1
j_call: TRBJ2-3
clone_size: -
d_call: -

cdr3_aa: CSAAVETQYF
v_call: TRBV20-1
j_call: TRBJ2-5
clone_size: -
d_call: -

cdr3_aa: CASSPRTGDGAYEQYF
v_call: TRBV9
j_call: TRBJ2-7
clone_size: once
d_call: TRBD1

cdr3_aa: CASSEAWTGRETGELFF
v_call: TRBV2
j_call: TRBJ2-2
clone_size: -
d_call: TRBD1

cdr3_aa: CASSARDTDPGANVLTF
v_call: TRBV4-2
j_call: TRBJ2-6
clone_size: -
d_call: -

cdr3_aa: CATRRGYEQYF
v_call: TRBV6-1
j_call: TRBJ2-7
clone_size: -
d_call: -

cdr3_aa: CASSYPGWVTEAFF
v_call: TRBV7-9
j_call: TRBJ1-1
clone_size: -
d_call: -

cdr3_aa: CASSLGTSTDTQYF
v_call: TRBV7-3
j_call: TRBJ2-3
clone_size: once
d_call: -

cdr3_aa: CASHTGNYNEQFF
v_call: TRBV5-1
j_call: TRBJ2-1
clone_size: -
d_call: -

cdr3_aa: CASSLATGAETQYF
v_call: TRBV7-8
j_call: TRBJ2-5
clone_size: -
d_call: TRBD1

cdr3_aa: CASSYTANTEAFF
v_call: TRBV7-6
j_call: TRBJ1-1
clone_size: -
d_call: -

cdr3_aa: CASSQEGGNTGELFF
v_call: TRBV4-3
j_call: TRBJ2-2
clone_size: once
d_call: -

cdr3_aa: CASSLEALQGSEQYF
v_call: TRBV7-9
j_call: TRBJ2-7
clone_size: -
d_call: -

cdr3_aa: CASSLGQGSLGQPQHF
v_call: TRBV7-9
j_call: TRBJ1-5
clone_size: once
d_call: TRBD1

cdr3_aa: CASSDGTGDNEQFF
v_call: TRBV5-1
j_call: TRBJ2-1
clone_size: once
d_call: -

cdr3_aa: CASSFGVSYEQYF
v_call: TRBV5-1
j_call: TRBJ2-7
clone_size: -
d_call: -

cdr3_aa: CAWSVQGGGRPQHF
v_call: TRBV30
j_call: TRBJ1-5
clone_size: -
d_call: -

cdr3_aa: CASSSGTGRTGELFF
v_call: TRBV28
j_call: TRBJ2-2
clone_size: hyperexpanded
d_call: TRBD1

cdr3_aa: CASSLGGLPQETQYF
v_call: TRBV7-9
j_call: TRBJ2-5
clone_size: -
d_call: TRBD2

cdr3_aa: CASSPGVSEQYF
v_call: TRBV6-5
j_call: TRBJ2-7
clone_size: -
d_call: -

cdr3_aa: CASSSLAGQETQYF
v_call: TRBV27
j_call: TRBJ2-5
clone_size: -
d_call: TRBD2

cdr3_aa: CASSSPRKPYEQYF
v_call: TRBV6-4
j_call: TRBJ2-7
clone_size: -
d_call: -

cdr3_aa: CASSGGGWTGELFF
v_call: TRBV9
j_call: TRBJ2-2
clone_size: -
d_call: TRBD1

cdr3_aa: CASSFGVSAFF
v_call: TRBV5-6
j_call: TRBJ1-1
clone_size: -
d_call: -

cdr3_aa: CASSLGTYEQYF
v_call: TRBV7-2
j_call: TRBJ2-7
clone_size: -
d_call: -

cdr3_aa: CASSSTWNTEAFF
v_call: TRBV6-5
j_call: TRBJ1-1
clone_size: -
d_call: -

cdr3_aa: CASSLGPMTGRNIQYF
v_call: TRBV4-1
j_call: TRBJ2-4
clone_size: -
d_call: -

cdr3_aa: CASSYGTSGENEQFF
v_call: TRBV4-3
j_call: TRBJ2-1
clone_size: -
d_call: TRBD2

cdr3_aa: CASTPLGGETNQPQHF
v_call: TRBV7-8
j_call: TRBJ1-5
clone_size: -
d_call: -

cdr3_aa: CATSSLGQGLVSGEKLFF
v_call: TRBV15
j_call: TRBJ1-4
clone_size: -
d_call: TRBD1

cdr3_aa: CATSRDAQGIYGYTF
v_call: TRBV15
j_call: TRBJ1-2
clone_size: -
d_call: -

cdr3_aa: CASSVMGGTSYNEQFF
v_call: TRBV9
j_call: TRBJ2-1
clone_size: -
d_call: -

cdr3_aa: CASSRGQGRMNTEAFF
v_call: TRBV7-9
j_call: TRBJ1-1
clone_size: -
d_call: -

cdr3_aa: CASSYLGRSSTDTQYF
v_call: TRBV6-5
j_call: TRBJ2-3
clone_size: -
d_call: -

cdr3_aa: CASSDSGRPSTDTQYF
v_call: TRBV7-9
j_call: TRBJ2-3
clone_size: -
d_call: TRBD2

cdr3_aa: CASSLNGRGEQYF
v_call: TRBV7-3
j_call: TRBJ2-7
clone_size: -
d_call: -

cdr3_aa: CASSLNFGTDTQYF
v_call: TRBV11-2
j_call: TRBJ2-3
clone_size: -
d_call: -